This is a list of T cell receptor beta chains from one sample in a study of T-cell reconstitution after alpha-beta-depleted transplantation in children. TCRdb passed the PCR reads through MiXCR, listing each CDR3 protein once. Among fewer than 750,000 distinct CDR3 sequences listed, over 25% were seen once. Sequenced material: PBMCs, taken before TCRalphabeta/CD19-depleted stem cell transplant. The receptors were gathered from a boy in the first two years of life with Wiskott-Aldrich syndrome, due to receive a stem cell transplant. Both conserved end residues are part of each CDR3. Each record gives: J gene, clone size, V gene, CDR3 protein. Clone size is stated in some rows and not others, as once, few, many or a class when expanded.

J gene: TRBJ2-1
clone size: few
V gene: TRBV15
CDR3 protein: CATSSVRGLHNEQFF

J gene: TRBJ2-7
clone size: few
V gene: TRBV5-1
CDR3 protein: CASRGQNPYEQYF

J gene: TRBJ1-2
clone size: .
V gene: TRBV14
CDR3 protein: CASSQRDYGYTF

J gene: TRBJ2-2
clone size: .
V gene: TRBV5-1
CDR3 protein: CASSSLAANTGELFF

J gene: TRBJ1-4
clone size: few
V gene: TRBV20-1
CDR3 protein: CSAEANRNEKLFF

J gene: TRBJ2-1
clone size: .
V gene: TRBV9
CDR3 protein: CASSTQSTGGYNEQFF

J gene: TRBJ2-1
clone size: .
V gene: TRBV12-3/TRBV12-4
CDR3 protein: CASSFGTPVGEQFF

J gene: TRBJ2-1
clone size: .
V gene: TRBV27
CDR3 protein: CASSPFMDRYNEQFF

J gene: TRBJ1-1
clone size: .
V gene: TRBV15
CDR3 protein: CATSRDIGPAGAFF

J gene: TRBJ2-1
clone size: .
V gene: TRBV5-1
CDR3 protein: CASSFGTGVGNEQFF

J gene: TRBJ1-5
clone size: few
V gene: TRBV10-3
CDR3 protein: CAISRGLEGNQPQHF

J gene: TRBJ2-5
clone size: few
V gene: TRBV20-1
CDR3 protein: CSASQAGVVETQYF

J gene: TRBJ2-5
clone size: .
V gene: TRBV6-1
CDR3 protein: CASSLGLAGGTGAAQYF

J gene: TRBJ2-2
clone size: few
V gene: TRBV3-1
CDR3 protein: CASSQRRGLGGELFF

J gene: TRBJ2-3
clone size: few
V gene: TRBV5-1
CDR3 protein: CASSSGTILTDTQYF

J gene: TRBJ2-1
clone size: .
V gene: TRBV29-1
CDR3 protein: CSVGETIRNEQFF

J gene: TRBJ2-2
clone size: few
V gene: TRBV5-1
CDR3 protein: CASSFLAIGELFF

J gene: TRBJ1-2
clone size: few
V gene: TRBV12-3/TRBV12-4
CDR3 protein: CASSLMSGGGGYTF

J gene: TRBJ2-7
clone size: .
V gene: TRBV5-6
CDR3 protein: CASSPDPGSAEQYF

J gene: TRBJ1-5
clone size: few
V gene: TRBV12-3/TRBV12-4
CDR3 protein: CASSLGRQGMGQPQHF

J gene: TRBJ2-1
clone size: few
V gene: TRBV27
CDR3 protein: CASRQRLAGSYNEQFF

J gene: TRBJ1-5
clone size: few
V gene: TRBV19
CDR3 protein: CASSPRRQGIQPQHF

J gene: TRBJ2-1
clone size: many
V gene: TRBV10-3
CDR3 protein: CAISDRGKAEFF

J gene: TRBJ1-5
clone size: few
V gene: TRBV20-1
CDR3 protein: CSATGFSQPQHF

J gene: TRBJ2-1
clone size: few
V gene: TRBV27
CDR3 protein: CASSQQTSSGRSYNEQFF

J gene: TRBJ2-2
clone size: few
V gene: TRBV20-1
CDR3 protein: CSARDPGTSSTGELFF

J gene: TRBJ1-2
clone size: .
V gene: TRBV11-2
CDR3 protein: CASSLVGGPLNYGYTF

J gene: TRBJ1-4
clone size: .
V gene: TRBV29-1
CDR3 protein: CSVGQVGNEKLFF

J gene: TRBJ2-5
clone size: .
V gene: TRBV7-2
CDR3 protein: CASSRDQLETQYF

J gene: TRBJ2-3
clone size: .
V gene: TRBV12-3/TRBV12-4
CDR3 protein: CASSLNSGSTDTQYF

J gene: TRBJ2-1
clone size: few
V gene: TRBV7-2
CDR3 protein: CASSLQRVHNEQFF

J gene: TRBJ2-5
clone size: .
V gene: TRBV11-2
CDR3 protein: CASSYLGREEETQYF

J gene: TRBJ1-3
clone size: few
V gene: TRBV15
CDR3 protein: CATSRAGNTIYF

J gene: TRBJ2-1
clone size: .
V gene: TRBV20-1
CDR3 protein: CSARGGTGGYNEQFF

J gene: TRBJ2-1
clone size: few
V gene: TRBV19
CDR3 protein: CASSIRGSGYNEQFF

J gene: TRBJ2-5
clone size: .
V gene: TRBV5-1
CDR3 protein: CASSLALLTSGRETQYF